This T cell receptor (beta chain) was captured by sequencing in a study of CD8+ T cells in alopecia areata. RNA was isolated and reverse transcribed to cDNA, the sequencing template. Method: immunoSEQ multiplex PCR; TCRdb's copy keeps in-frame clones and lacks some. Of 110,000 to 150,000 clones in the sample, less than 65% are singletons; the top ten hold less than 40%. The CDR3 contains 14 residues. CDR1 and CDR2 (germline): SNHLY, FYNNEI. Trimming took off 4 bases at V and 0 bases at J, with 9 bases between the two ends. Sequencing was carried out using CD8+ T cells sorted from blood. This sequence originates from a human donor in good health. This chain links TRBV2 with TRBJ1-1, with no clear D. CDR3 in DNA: TGTGCCAGCAGTGTAACCCCGATGAACACTGAAGCTTTCTTT. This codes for CASSVTPMNTEAFF.